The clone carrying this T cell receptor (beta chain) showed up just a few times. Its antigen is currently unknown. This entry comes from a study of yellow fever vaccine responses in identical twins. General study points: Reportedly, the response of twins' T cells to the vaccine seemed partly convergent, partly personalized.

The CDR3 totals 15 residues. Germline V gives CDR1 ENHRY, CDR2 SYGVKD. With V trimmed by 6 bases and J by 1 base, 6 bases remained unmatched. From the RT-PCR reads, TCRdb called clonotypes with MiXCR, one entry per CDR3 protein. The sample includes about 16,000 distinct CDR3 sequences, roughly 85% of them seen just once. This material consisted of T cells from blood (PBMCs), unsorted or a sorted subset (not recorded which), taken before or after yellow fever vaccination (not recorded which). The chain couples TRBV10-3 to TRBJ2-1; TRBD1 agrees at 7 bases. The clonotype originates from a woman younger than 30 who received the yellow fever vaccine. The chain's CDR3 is CAIRTGAMSYNEQFF. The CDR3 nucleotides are TGTGCCATCAGAACAGGGGCGATGTCCTACAATGAGCAGTTCTTC.